This T cell receptor (beta chain) was sequenced for a study of beta chain features in type 1 diabetes. Across the study: Similarity in age, gender and cell yields was seen between patients and healthy donors. General study points: Possibly, sequencing cDNA over-represented cells that had high TCR expression levels. The study found fewer insertions and more deletions at VDJ junctions in type 1 diabetes patients. Type 1 diabetes patients had TCRB CDR3s that were shorter (moderately but significantly so) in all four CD4+ subsets.

CDR1 and CDR2 (germline): MNHNS, SASEGT. The V and J ends lost 6 bases and 3 bases respectively, with 8 bases between them. The CDR3 runs 13 residues. The investigators reverse transcribed all of the isolated RNA, so they sequenced expressed TCRB transcripts. For naive, central memory and regulatory T cell samples, reads averaged approximately 3.6 million. The data were produced by immunoSEQ multiplex PCR, yet TCRdb's version contains in-frame clones alone and is incomplete. Found here are 550,000 to 850,000 clones, around 15% of them singletons; the top ten hold 0.02% to 0.025%. Concerning this clone itself: Its antigen is unidentified.

The sequenced material came from naive CD4+ T cells from blood. This receptor was identified in a man aged 18 to 29 with type 1 diabetes. V gene TRBV6-1 combines with J gene TRBJ1-4; tentatively, D is TRBD1 (5 bases). Here the CDR3 DNA reads TGTGCCAGCAGCGACAGAGCTAATGAAAAACTGTTTTTT. It is translated as CASSDRANEKLFF.